The sequence of this T cell receptor beta chain was determined in a study of blood T cell repertoires in COVID-19 (dated by TCRdb to about 2020). Background for the entire study: The collaborator samples originated in the United States, Italy and Spain and spanned the acute and convalescent phases of COVID-19. The prospective study material was composed of cDNA or gDNA derived from T cells, B-cell-depleted T cells, or PBMCs. Deeply sampled blood TCRbeta repertoires from subjects exposed to, actively infected with, or recovered from COVID-19 were included in the dataset. The repertoires were released in a freely available public database meant as a resource for research on the immune response to SARS-CoV-2. The samples were drawn from the first 160 participants of the ongoing ImmuneRACE study and from 1,200 or so subjects provided by 6 global collaborators. A de-identified subject ID, COVID-19 status, age in years and sex were almost always included in the sample metadata. Where available, HLA class I and class II types were obtained from metadata supplied by the sample provider rather than from assay-based typing. The paper's findings and limits, for the study overall: The amount of clinical and demographic metadata varied by source and participant and was provided uncurated.

CDR3 length: 19 amino acids, cysteine to phenylalanine. Only the CDR3 part of the read is kept: 57 bases, read in frame from the first base. Here V drops 4 bases and J drops 5 bases, and the junction holds 12 bases not matched to any gene. CDR1 LGHDT and CDR2 YNNKEL are derived from the germline V gene (reference sequence). TCRbeta CDR3 regions were amplified from genomic DNA using the immunoSEQ Assay, a bias-controlled multiplex PCR. The original methods were these. Nucleated cell counts per sample were estimated from amplification of reference gene primers within the assay. To quantify the absolute abundance of each unique TCRbeta CDR3 rearrangement, sequence reads were collapsed and filtered. Productive Simpson clonality was computed per sample as the square root of Simpson's diversity index over productive rearrangements. TCRdb's version of the immuneACCESS table is confined to in-frame rearrangements and falls short of the full clone set. An unresolved V gene accounts for under half of the shortfall where checked; the remainder is of unknown origin. Clone size and the V and J calls come from that table; the DNA yielded D and trimming. Across this sample there are about 140,000 clones, with about 76% seen only once. Of the sample, roughly 8.1% falls within the top ten clones.

Each collaborating institution followed its own protocols to collect whole blood in K2EDTA tubes. For TCRbeta analysis, collaborators shipped samples in one of three forms: frozen whole blood, isolated PBMCs, or DNA extracted from either of those sample types. The table lists this clone with a count of one. No cognate antigen has been identified for it. No base quality values were provided; no much bigger clone lies one nucleotide off. The TCR originated in a woman between 55 and 75 years old with active or convalescent COVID-19. The sample taken for sequencing was peripheral blood. The chain is encoded by TRBV3-1 (or the pseudogene TRBV3-2) joined to TRBJ1-6, with 12 middle bases fitting TRBD1. The nucleotide sequence is TGTGCCAGCAGCCTCTACCCCGGGACAGGGGGCTTCGATAATTCACCCCTCCACTTT. This codes for CASSLYPGTGGFDNSPLHF.